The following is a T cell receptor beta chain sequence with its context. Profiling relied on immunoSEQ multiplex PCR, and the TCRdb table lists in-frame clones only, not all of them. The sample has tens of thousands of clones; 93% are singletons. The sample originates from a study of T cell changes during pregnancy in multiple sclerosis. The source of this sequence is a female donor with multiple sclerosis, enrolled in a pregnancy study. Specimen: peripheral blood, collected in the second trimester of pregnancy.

The CDR3 protein is CASSPRTGYSGNTIYF. In DNA form, the CDR3 reads TGTGCCAGCAGCCCCCGGACAGGTTACTCTGGAAACACCATATATTTT. This rearrangement joins TRBV9 to TRBJ1-3; 7 bases fit TRBD1. With V trimmed by 4 bases and J by 0 bases, 7 bases remained unmatched. CDR3 size: 16 residues. Germline V CDR1 and CDR2: SGDLS, YYNGEE.